The 8 T cell receptor beta chains presented below share a single source sample, sequenced in a study of T cell changes during pregnancy in multiple sclerosis. Assay: immunoSEQ multiplex PCR; the TCRdb copy retains only in-frame clones and omits some. The data show about 75,000 clones, 80% to 90% seen once. Sequenced here: peripheral blood, sampled in the first trimester of pregnancy. The receptors originated from a female donor in good health, enrolled as a control in a pregnancy study.

To note about this clone: The sample has other DNA sequences that encode this CDR3 too. The V call is TRBV27, the J call TRBJ1-6; 8 bases fit TRBD1. Trimming cost V 0 bases and J 10 bases; bases outside gene matches: 14. The CDR3 consists of 18 residues. Germline V gene lookup returns CDR1 MNHEY and CDR2 SMNVEV (reference sequence). The CDR3 is CASSLSSTRTGLKSPLHF. As DNA, the CDR3 is TGTGCCAGCAGTTTATCGTCAACACGGACAGGGTTGAAGTCACCCCTCCACTTT.

This chain connects TRBV11-3 to TRBJ2-5; D may be TRBD1 (5 bases). V was trimmed by 8 bases and J by 5 bases, leaving 12 bases between them. This CDR3 region has 12 residues. Germline assignment: CDR1 SGHNT and CDR2 YENEEA. The CDR3 loop is CASAGLEETQYF. The CDR3 nucleotides read TGTGCCAGCGCAGGGCTAGAGGAGACCCAGTACTTC.

This clone has only one observation. The chain carries TRBV2 and TRBJ1-5; D is perhaps TRBD1 (5 bases). Trimming pared 0 bases from V and 7 bases from J, leaving 10 bases between. Germline V gene lookup returns CDR1 SNHLY and CDR2 FYNNEI. There are 14 residues in the CDR3. This CDR3 is CASSEARGRQPQHF. CDR3 in DNA: TGTGCCAGCAGTGAAGCGCGGGGGAGGCAGCCCCAGCATTTT.

The DNA for the CDR3 is TGTGCCAGCAGCTTGGTCGTTAATTCGGGCTCCTACGAGCAGTACTTC. Translated, it gives CASSLVVNSGSYEQYF. The chain employs TRBV5-6 and TRBJ2-7; no clear D gene. The CDR3 loop spans 16 amino acids. Trimming pared 0 bases from V and 0 bases from J, leaving 13 bases between. From germline, CDR1 is SGHDT and CDR2 YYEEEE.

CDR3 nucleotides: TGTGCCAGCACCCGGGGGGGTACTGAAGCTTTCTTT. The encoded protein is CASTRGGTEAFF. The chain uses TRBV7-2 and TRBJ1-1, with a tentative D call TRBD1 (5 bases). The CDR3 extends over 12 amino acids. The germline V and J ends were trimmed by 7 bases and 5 bases, with 11 bases remaining between them. The germline V gene encodes CDR1 SGHTA and CDR2 FQGNSA.

The rearrangement links TRBV5-4 to TRBJ2-4; TRBD1 matches at 7 bases. Trimming took 0 bases from V and 4 from J; bases not matched to a gene: 7. The CDR3 is made up of 16 amino acids. Germline assignment: CDR1 SGHNT and CDR2 YYREEE (reference sequence). Here the CDR3 reads CASSLGPVTGKNIQYF. CDR3 sequence (DNA): TGTGCCAGCAGCTTGGGCCCAGTGACAGGGAAAAACATTCAGTACTTC.

This sequence joins TRBV6-5 and TRBJ2-7, with 7 bases matching TRBD1. Trimming at V came to 3 bases and at J to 3 bases, leaving 8 bases not matched to a gene. Germline loops: CDR1 MNHEY, CDR2 SVGAGI. The CDR3 extends over 15 amino acids. In nucleotides, the CDR3 is TGTGCCAGCAGTTATCCGGGACAGTCGATCTACGAGCAGTACTTC. Translation gives CASSYPGQSIYEQYF.

In its sample, this clone was seen once. The chain combines TRBV5-5 with TRBJ2-1; D gene uncertain. CDR1 is SGHKS and CDR2 is YYEKEE in the germline V gene (reference sequence). Trimming took 6 bases from V and 0 from J, leaving 13 bases between them. The length of the CDR3 is 15 residues. The CDR3 spells CASTLWSTSYNEQFF. The CDR3, as DNA: TGTGCCAGCACCTTATGGAGTACCTCCTACAATGAGCAGTTCTTC.